This TCR beta chain was captured in a study of OX40 agonist ivuxolimab in advanced cancers. Data came from immunoSEQ multiplex PCR; TCRdb stores just in-frame clones and leaves some out. The table shows 35,000 to 40,000 clones, with approximately 86% occurring only once. In its sample, this clone was seen a few times. The CDR3 is made up of 14 amino acids. V gave up 0 bases and J gave up 1 base, with 7 bases separating them. Germline CDR1 reads SGHRS; CDR2 reads YFSETQ. This clonotype was obtained from an adult with an advanced solid tumor such as melanoma, head and neck, liver or kidney cancer. The chain links TRBV5-1 to TRBJ1-2; D remains unclear. The input for sequencing was CD4+ or CD8+ T cells sorted from blood, taken in a trial of the OX40 agonist ivuxolimab. This CDR3 is CASSLAGDNYGYTF. CDR3 DNA sequence: TGCGCCAGCAGCTTGGCCGGGGATAACTATGGCTACACCTTC.